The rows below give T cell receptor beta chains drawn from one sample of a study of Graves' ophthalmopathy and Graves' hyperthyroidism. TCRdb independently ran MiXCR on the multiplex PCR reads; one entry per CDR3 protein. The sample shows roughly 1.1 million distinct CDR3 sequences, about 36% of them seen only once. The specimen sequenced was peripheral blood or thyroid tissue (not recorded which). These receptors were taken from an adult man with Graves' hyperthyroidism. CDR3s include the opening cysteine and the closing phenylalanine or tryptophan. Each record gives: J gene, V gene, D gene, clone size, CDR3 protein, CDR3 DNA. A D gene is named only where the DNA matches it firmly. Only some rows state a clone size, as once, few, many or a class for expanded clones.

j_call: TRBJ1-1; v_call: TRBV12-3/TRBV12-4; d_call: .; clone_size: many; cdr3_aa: CASRPTQGNTEAFF; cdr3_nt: TGTGCCAGCAGACCTACCCAGGGGAACACTGAAGCTTTCTTT
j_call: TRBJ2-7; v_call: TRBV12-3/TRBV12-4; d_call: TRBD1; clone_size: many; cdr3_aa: CASSMDRTYEQYF; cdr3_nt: TGTGCCAGCAGCATGGACAGGACTTACGAGCAGTACTTC
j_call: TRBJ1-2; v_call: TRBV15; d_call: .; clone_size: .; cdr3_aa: CATSRDRGNGYTF; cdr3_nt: TGTGCCACCAGCAGGGACAGAGGCAATGGCTACACCTTC
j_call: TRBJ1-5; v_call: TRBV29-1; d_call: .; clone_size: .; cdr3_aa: CSSTVNQPQHF; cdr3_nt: TGCAGCTCCACAGTGAATCAGCCCCAGCATTTT
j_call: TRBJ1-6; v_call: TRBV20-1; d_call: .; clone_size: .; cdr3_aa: CSARGLAGGRWVSPLHF; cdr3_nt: TGCAGTGCTAGGGGGCTAGCGGGAGGTCGTTGGGTTTCACCCCTCCACTTT
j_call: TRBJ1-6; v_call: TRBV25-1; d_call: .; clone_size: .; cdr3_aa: CANRATWGNSPLHF; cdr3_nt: TGTGCCAACAGGGCCACTTGGGGTAATTCACCCCTCCACTTT
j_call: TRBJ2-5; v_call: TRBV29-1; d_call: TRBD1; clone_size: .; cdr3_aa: CSVAGDRETQYF; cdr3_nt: TGCAGCGTTGCGGGGGACAGGGAGACCCAGTACTTC
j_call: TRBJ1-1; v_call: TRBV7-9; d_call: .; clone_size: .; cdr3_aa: CASRSPDIAEAFF; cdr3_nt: TGTGCCAGCAGGTCACCGGACATAGCCGAAGCTTTCTTT
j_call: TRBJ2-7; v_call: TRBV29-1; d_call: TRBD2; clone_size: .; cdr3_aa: CSSDGGGGSYEQYF; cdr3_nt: TGCAGCAGTGACGGTGGCGGGGGATCCTACGAGCAGTACTTC
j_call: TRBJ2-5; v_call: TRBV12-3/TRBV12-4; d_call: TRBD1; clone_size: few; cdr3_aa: CASSDQGAQETQYF; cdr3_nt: TGTGCCAGCAGTGATCAGGGGGCCCAAGAGACCCAGTACTTC
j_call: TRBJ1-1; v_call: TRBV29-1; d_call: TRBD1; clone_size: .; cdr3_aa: CSVGTGGLFF; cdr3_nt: TGCAGCGTTGGGACAGGGGGGCTTTTCTTT
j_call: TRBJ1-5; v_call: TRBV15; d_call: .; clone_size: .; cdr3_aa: CATSSRTDSNQPQHF; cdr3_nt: TGTGCCACCAGCAGCCGGACAGATAGCAATCAGCCCCAGCATTTT
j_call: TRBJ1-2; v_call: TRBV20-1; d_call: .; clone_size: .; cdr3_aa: CSTPDSSRVYGYTF; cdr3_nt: TGCAGTACTCCGGACAGCTCCAGGGTCTATGGCTACACCTTC
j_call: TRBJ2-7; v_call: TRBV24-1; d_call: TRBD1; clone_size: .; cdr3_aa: CATSFATGSYEQYF; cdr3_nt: TGTGCCACCAGTTTCGCGACAGGGTCCTACGAGCAGTACTTC
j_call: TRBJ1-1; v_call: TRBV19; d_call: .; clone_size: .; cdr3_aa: CASSIGRGHTEAFF; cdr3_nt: TGTGCCAGTAGTATAGGTCGAGGGCACACTGAAGCTTTCTTT
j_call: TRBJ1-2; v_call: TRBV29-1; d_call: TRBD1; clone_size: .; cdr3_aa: CSVHTGGSSNYGYTF; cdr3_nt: TGCAGCGTTCATACAGGGGGCTCCTCTAACTATGGCTACACCTTC
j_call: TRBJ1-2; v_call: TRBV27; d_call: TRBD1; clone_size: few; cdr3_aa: CASFGRDRGYGYTF; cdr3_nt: TGTGCCAGCTTTGGGCGGGACAGGGGCTATGGCTACACCTTC
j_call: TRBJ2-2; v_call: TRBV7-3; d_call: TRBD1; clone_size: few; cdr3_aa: CASRQGASTGELFF; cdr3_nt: TGTGCCAGTCGACAGGGCGCGAGTACCGGGGAGCTGTTTTTT
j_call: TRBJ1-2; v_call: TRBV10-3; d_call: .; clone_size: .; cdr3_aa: CAISDVDSLLNYGYTF; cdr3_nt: TGTGCCATCAGTGATGTCGACAGTCTTTTAAACTATGGCTACACCTTC
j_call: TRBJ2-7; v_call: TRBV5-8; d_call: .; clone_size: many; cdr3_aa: CASSYGTDFLEQYF; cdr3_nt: TGTGCCAGCAGCTATGGGACTGACTTTCTCGAGCAGTACTTC
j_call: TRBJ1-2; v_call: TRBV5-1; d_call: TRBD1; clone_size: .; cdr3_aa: CASSLRGQGNTF; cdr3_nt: TGCGCCAGCAGCTTGCGGGGACAGGGGAACACCTTC
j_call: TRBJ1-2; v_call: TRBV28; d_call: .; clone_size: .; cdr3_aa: CASSLRNGRVYGYTF; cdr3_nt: TGTGCCAGCAGTTTACGCAATGGCAGGGTGTATGGCTACACCTTC
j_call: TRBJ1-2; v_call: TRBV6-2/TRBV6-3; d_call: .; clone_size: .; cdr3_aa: CASSHRIYYGYTF; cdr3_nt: TGTGCCAGCAGCCACCGGATATACTATGGCTACACCTTC
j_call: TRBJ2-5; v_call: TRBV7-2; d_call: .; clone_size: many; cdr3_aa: CASRRGQETQYF; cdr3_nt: TGTGCCAGCAGAAGGGGCCAGGAGACCCAGTACTTC
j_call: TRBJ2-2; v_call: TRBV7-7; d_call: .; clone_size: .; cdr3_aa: CASSLGRAENTGELSW; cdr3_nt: TGTGCCAGCAGCTTAGGCCGCGCAGAGAACACCGGGGAGCTGTCTTGG
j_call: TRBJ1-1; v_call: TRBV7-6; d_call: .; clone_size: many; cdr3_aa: CASSSSLFVDTEAFF; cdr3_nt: TGTGCCAGCAGCTCCTCTTTGTTCGTGGACACTGAAGCTTTCTTT
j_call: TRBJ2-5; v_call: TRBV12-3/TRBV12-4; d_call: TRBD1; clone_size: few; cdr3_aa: CASTQGQGNQETQYF; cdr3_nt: TGTGCCAGCACCCAGGGACAGGGGAACCAAGAGACCCAGTACTTC
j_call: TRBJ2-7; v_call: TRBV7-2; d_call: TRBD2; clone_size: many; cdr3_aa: CASRHTSGGYYEQYF; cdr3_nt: TGTGCCAGCAGGCACACTAGCGGGGGGTACTACGAGCAGTACTTC
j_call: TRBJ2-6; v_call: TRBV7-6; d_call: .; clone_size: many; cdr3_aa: CASSHPGHQPPNVGANVLTF; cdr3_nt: TGTGCCAGCAGCCACCCGGGACATCAACCCCCGAACGTTGGGGCCAACGTCCTGACTTTC
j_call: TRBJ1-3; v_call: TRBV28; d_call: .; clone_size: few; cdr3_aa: CASILSSSGNTIYF; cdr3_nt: TGTGCCAGCATTTTGAGCAGCTCTGGAAACACCATATATTTT